The clone carrying this T cell receptor (beta chain) was observed at least ten times. This record comes from a study of Graves' ophthalmopathy and Graves' hyperthyroidism. The TCR beta CDR3 regions underwent amplification from RNA transcripts. First-round RT-PCR relied on HTBI primers, and a second-round multiplex PCR came next. MiXCR, applied by TCRdb to the multiplex PCR reads, yields one record per CDR3 protein. The sample holds about 400,000 distinct CDR3 sequences, roughly 21% seen once. Germline CDR1 reads MRHNA; CDR2 reads SNTAGT. J gave up 7 bases and V 5 bases, and 18 bases lay outside the gene matches. The CDR3 spans 18 residues. Recruitment covered hyperthyroidism patients aged 18 to 65 whose new diagnosis was of under 2 months' duration.

The V gene is TRBV6-4, the J gene TRBJ2-2; 8 bases align to TRBD1. The source of this sequence is a woman aged 18-35 years with stable Graves' hyperthyroidism. Sequencing was carried out using peripheral blood. The CDR3 DNA reads TGTGCCAGCAGTCCTTTCCCGCGGGACAGGAGACGGGACGGGGAGCTGTTTTTT. As protein: CASSPFPRDRRRDGELFF.